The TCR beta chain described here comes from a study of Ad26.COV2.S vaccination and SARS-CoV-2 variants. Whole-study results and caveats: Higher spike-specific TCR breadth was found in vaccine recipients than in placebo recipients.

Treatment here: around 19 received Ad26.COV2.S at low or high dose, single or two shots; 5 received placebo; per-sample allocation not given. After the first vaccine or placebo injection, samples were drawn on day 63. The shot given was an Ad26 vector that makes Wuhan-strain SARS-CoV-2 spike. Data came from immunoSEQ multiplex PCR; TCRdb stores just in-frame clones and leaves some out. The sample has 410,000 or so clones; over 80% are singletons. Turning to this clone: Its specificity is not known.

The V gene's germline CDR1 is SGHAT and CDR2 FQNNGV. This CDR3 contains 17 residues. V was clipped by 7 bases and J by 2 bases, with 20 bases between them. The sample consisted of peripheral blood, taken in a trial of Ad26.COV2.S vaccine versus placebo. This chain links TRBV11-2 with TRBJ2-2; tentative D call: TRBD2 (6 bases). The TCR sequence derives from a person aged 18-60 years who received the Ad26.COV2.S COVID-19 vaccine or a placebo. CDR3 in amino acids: CASTPRMGSGNTGELFF. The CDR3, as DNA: TGTGCCAGCACCCCTCGTATGGGTAGCGGCAACACCGGGGAGCTGTTTTTT.